These 4 T cell receptor beta chains were sequenced from one sample in a study of patients and donors after allogeneic stem cell transplantation (dated by TCRdb to 2018 to 2020). Preparation of the library involved RT-PCR. Instrument used: NextSeq 550. TCRdb trimmed public reads at Q25 via fastp, called clones via MiXCR and kept in-frame beta chains. Identical CDR3 proteins give one entry, which carries the most common genes and DNA. Within this sample are roughly 960,000 distinct CDR3 sequences, with about a sixth of them counted one time only. The top ten hold around 6% of the sample. The specimen was blood, either unsorted or a sorted T cell fraction (not recorded which). Receptor source: a human donor who was either an allogeneic HSCT recipient or a stem cell or donor lymphocyte infusion donor (not recorded which). It is not recorded whose cells these are; they may come from a transplant donor.

This clonotype came up a few times. This rearrangement joins TRBV5-1 to TRBJ2-2; TRBD1 agrees at 7 bases. CDR3 length: 15 amino acids. The ends lost 4 bases at V and 3 bases at J; junction bases unmatched: 6. CDR1 and CDR2 (germline): SGHRS, YFSETQ. CDR3 sequence reads: CASSDGTVHTGELFF. The CDR3 DNA sequence: TGCGCCAGCAGCGACGGGACAGTTCACACCGGGGAGCTGTTTTTT. Based on the CDR3 plus reference TRBV5-1 and TRBJ2-2, the full variable domain is KAGVTQTPRYLIKTRGQQVTLSCSPISGHRSVSWYQQTPGQGLQFLFEYFSETQRNKGNFPGRFSGRQFSNSRSEMNVSTLELGDSALYLCASSDGTVHTGELFFGEGSRLTVL.

The chain is built from TRBV20-1 and TRBJ2-5, with D perhaps given as TRBD1 or TRBD2 (7 bases each). Germline assignment: CDR1 DFQATT and CDR2 SNEGSKA (reference sequence). CDR3 size: 14 residues. V lost 0 bases and J 5 bases, leaving 13 bases between the germline ends. CDR3 nucleotide sequence: TGCAGTGCTAGAGATATCAGGGGGGGGGAGACCCAGTACTTC. Amino acid sequence: CSARDIRGGETQYF.

The rearrangement links TRBV20-1 to TRBJ2-1; D possibly matches TRBD1 or TRBD2 (5 bases each). V was clipped by 3 bases and J by 4 bases, with 10 bases between them. CDR1 and CDR2 from the germline V gene are DFQATT and SNEGSKA (reference sequence). CDR3 length equals 13 residues. In DNA, the CDR3 is TGCAGTGCTAGCGGGACCGTGTACAATGAGCAGTTCTTC. It encodes CSASGTVYNEQFF.

This clonotype was seen more than once but under ten times. The rearrangement uses TRBV30 and TRBJ1-1; D is unresolved. Trimming pared 5 bases from V and 9 bases from J, leaving 10 bases between. This CDR3 spans 10 amino acids. Germline V gene sequence: CDR1 GTSNPN, CDR2 SVGIG (reference sequence). DNA of the CDR3: TGTGCCTGGCAAGACGTACAAGCTTTCTTT. Its protein product is CAWQDVQAFF.